The 30 T cell receptor beta chains below come from one sample, sequenced in a study of blood T cell repertoires in COVID-19. This table comes from immunoSEQ multiplex PCR, and its TCRdb copy is limited to in-frame clones, with some not included. The sample lists 70,000 or so clones, just under 90% occurring once. The sequenced sample consisted of peripheral blood. The receptors shown here come from a woman aged 80 or over with active COVID-19.

The V and J genes are TRBV19 and TRBJ2-1; TRBD2 matches 9 bases. CDR1 LNHDA and CDR2 SQIVND come from the germline V gene (reference sequence). Unmatched junction bases numbered 7, after V lost 4 bases and J lost 6 bases. This CDR3 spans 15 amino acids. CDR3 sequence reads: CASSTSGLASNEQFF. The CDR3 coding sequence is TGTGCCAGTAGTACCTCGGGACTAGCCAGCAATGAGCAGTTCTTC.

On this clone itself: A read error may account for a junction end that differs from germline. The chain carries TRBV4-2 and TRBJ2-7, with D tentatively TRBD2 (6 bases). The CDR3 contains 16 residues. Germline CDR1 LGHNA, CDR2 YNFKEQ. The CDR3 coding sequence is TGTGCCAGCAGCCCTTCCGGGACTGACAGATTTTACGGGCAGTACTTC. This codes for CASSPSGTDRFYGQYF.

For the CDR3, the DNA is TGTGCCAGCTGGACAAATCCTGGAAACACCATATATTTT. Its translation is CASWTNPGNTIYF. The chain carries TRBV6-5 and TRBJ1-3, with TRBD1 as a possible D gene (5 bases). The CDR3 has 13 residues. V was cut by 8 bases and J by 2 bases, with 10 bases left in between. Germline CDR1 is MNHEY and CDR2 is SVGAGI.

The V and J genes are TRBV2 and TRBJ2-7; maybe TRBD2 (5 bases). The CDR3 is made up of 12 amino acids. Germline CDR1 is SNHLY and CDR2 is FYNNEI. Trimming left V 4 bases short and J 5 bases short, with 9 bases between. The CDR3 nucleotides read TGTGCCAGCAGTGTTACGACTAACGAGCAGTACTTC. Amino acids: CASSVTTNEQYF.

The rearrangement uses TRBV19 and TRBJ2-7; 7 positions match TRBD1. J gave up 2 bases and V 7 bases, and 5 bases lay outside the gene matches. This CDR3 contains 13 residues. The germline CDR1 and CDR2 sequences are LNHDA and SQIVND (reference sequence). CDR3 DNA sequence: TGTGCCAGTAAAAGACAGGGCCCCTACGAGCAGTACTTC. Protein product: CASKRQGPYEQYF. The full variable domain, in which reference TRBV19 and TRBJ2-7 provide the parts outside the CDR3, is DGGITQSPKYLFRKEGQNVTLSCEQNLNHDAMYWYRQDPGQGLRLIYYSQIVNDFQKGDIAEGYSVSREKKESFPLTVTSAQKNPTAFYLCASKRQGPYEQYFGPGTRLTVT.

This clone appeared a single time. The V gene is TRBV6-2 or TRBV6-3, the J gene TRBJ1-2; 9 positions agree with TRBD1. Germline V CDR1 and CDR2: MNHEY, SVGEGT. The ends lost 1 base at V and 4 bases at J; junction bases unmatched: 1. The CDR3 runs 14 residues. The CDR3 DNA reads as TGTGCCAGCAGTTACTGGGACAGGGTCTATGGCTACACCTTC. Amino acid sequence: CASSYWDRVYGYTF.

The rearrangement links TRBV28 to TRBJ2-7; possible D gene TRBD2, 5 bases. The V and J ends lost 6 bases and 4 bases respectively, with 7 bases between them. CDR3 length equals 11 residues. Per the germline V gene, CDR1 is MDHEN and CDR2 is SYDVKM. Written as DNA, the CDR3 is TGTGCCAGCAGGGGCGGGTACGAGCAGTACTTC. Amino acid sequence: CASRGGYEQYF.

This clone was detected a few times. The chain is built from TRBV7-3 and TRBJ2-7; tentatively, D is TRBD2 (5 bases). The CDR3 has 15 amino acids. Germline V gene data show CDR1 as SGHTA and CDR2 as FQGTGA. Trimming left V 4 bases short and J 5 bases short, with 18 bases between. This chain's CDR3 is CASSSSRGLPHEQYF. The CDR3 DNA sequence: TGTGCCAGCAGCTCCTCTCGAGGGCTTCCTCACGAGCAGTACTTC. The full variable domain, completed using reference TRBV7-3 and TRBJ2-7, is GAGVSQTPSNKVTEKGKYVELRCDPISGHTALYWYRQSLGQGPEFLIYFQGTGAADDSGLPNDRFFAVRPEGSVSTLKIQRTERGDSAVYLCASSSSRGLPHEQYFGPGTRLTVT.

CDR3 nucleotides: TGTGCCAGCTTCCCCCTTGGGGCAGGGGAAGCCGGGGAGCTGTTTTTT. Its translation is CASFPLGAGEAGELFF. This sequence joins TRBV27 and TRBJ2-2; tentative D call: TRBD1 (6 bases). Trimming pared 8 bases from V and 6 bases from J, leaving 22 bases between. CDR1 and CDR2 (germline): MNHEY, SMNVEV (reference sequence). The CDR3 is made up of 16 amino acids.

The V and J genes are TRBV10-3 and TRBJ2-1; a weak D match, TRBD2 (5 bases). The V gene's germline CDR1 is ENHRY and CDR2 SYGVKD. Trimming removed 8 bases from V and 0 bases from J, with 11 bases in between. The CDR3 runs to 14 residues. The CDR3 here is CAIGKRSSYNEQFF. In DNA, the CDR3 is TGTGCCATCGGAAAGCGGAGCTCCTACAATGAGCAGTTCTTC.

This chain joins TRBV7-9 and TRBJ1-2, with no clear D. Germline V gives CDR1 SEHNR, CDR2 FQNEAQ (reference sequence). The CDR3 is 12 residues long. The V gene lost 5 bases and the J gene lost 6 bases, with 10 bases spanning the gap. This chain's CDR3 is CASSPAIDGYTF. CDR3 nucleotide sequence: TGTGCCAGCAGCCCCGCGATTGATGGCTACACCTTC.

This chain's CDR3 is CASSSKYRGLGTEAFF. CDR3 DNA: TGTGCCAGCAGTTCCAAATACAGGGGTTTAGGCACTGAAGCTTTCTTT. V gene TRBV6-2 or TRBV6-3 combines with J gene TRBJ1-1; 7 bases align to TRBD1. The trim removed 4 bases at V and 4 bases at J, leaving 12 bases unmatched. Looked up from germline, CDR1 is MNHEY and CDR2 is SVGEGT. The CDR3 loop spans 16 amino acids.

The chain employs TRBV6-4 and TRBJ1-4, with D possibly matching TRBD1 (6 bases). Trimming shortened V by 2 bases and J by 10 bases, and 20 bases separated the two germline ends. The germline CDR1 and CDR2 sequences are MRHNA and SNTAGT. This CDR3 contains 16 residues. The chain's CDR3 is CASSDPTGLAEGKLFF. Written as DNA, the CDR3 is TGTGCCAGCAGTGACCCCACAGGGCTAGCGGAAGGAAAACTGTTTTTT.

The rearrangement links TRBV7-9 to TRBJ2-7, with a possible D match to TRBD1 (6 bases). Trimming left V 3 bases short and J 3 bases short, with 12 bases between. This CDR3 has 14 amino acids. From germline, CDR1 is SEHNR and CDR2 FQNEAQ (reference sequence). The CDR3 loop is CASSLGSGVYEQYF. As DNA, the CDR3 is TGTGCCAGCAGCTTGGGGTCAGGGGTCTACGAGCAGTACTTC.

The V call is TRBV19, the J call TRBJ1-1; 9 bases map to TRBD1. The CDR3 covers 17 residues. Germline assignment: CDR1 LNHDA and CDR2 SQIVND (reference sequence). The trim removed 3 bases at V and 4 bases at J, leaving 12 bases unmatched. CDR3 amino acids: CASSMTGPGTGITEAFF. The CDR3 nucleotides are TGTGCCAGTAGTATGACAGGCCCCGGGACAGGGATCACTGAAGCTTTCTTT.

This chain links TRBV19 with TRBJ1-2; 7 nucleotides match TRBD1. CDR3 length equals 15 residues. From germline, CDR1 is LNHDA and CDR2 SQIVND (reference sequence). Trimming took 1 base from V and 0 from J; bases not matched to a gene: 2. The CDR3 protein is CASSIAGGANYGYTF. CDR3 DNA: TGTGCCAGTAGTATAGCAGGGGGAGCTAACTATGGCTACACCTTC.

This chain uses TRBV19 with TRBJ2-2, with 7 positions matching TRBD1. The CDR3 is 15 residues long. The germline V gene encodes CDR1 LNHDA and CDR2 SQIVND (reference sequence). Trimming took 6 bases from V and 1 from J; bases not matched to a gene: 5. This chain's CDR3 is CASSAGTVNTGELFF. The CDR3 DNA reads as TGTGCCAGTAGCGCCGGGACAGTGAACACCGGGGAGCTGTTTTTT.

The V and J genes are TRBV4-2 and TRBJ2-5; D might be TRBD1 (7 bases). The germline gives CDR1 LGHNA, CDR2 YNFKEQ. The CDR3 extends over 16 amino acids. V dropped 1 base and J dropped 5 bases, with 17 bases sitting between them. The CDR3 DNA sequence: TGTGCCAGCAGCCAAGTACTGGCAGGGGGGCGGGAGACCCAGTACTTC. Its protein product is CASSQVLAGGRETQYF.

V and J are TRBV5-4 and TRBJ1-3; tentative D call: TRBD1 (6 bases). Germline V gene sequence: CDR1 SGHNT, CDR2 YYREEE (reference sequence). CDR3 size: 15 residues. Trimming pared 3 bases from V and 6 bases from J, leaving 16 bases between. This CDR3 is CASSSWDISPNTIYF. CDR3 coding DNA: TGTGCCAGCAGCTCATGGGACATATCTCCAAACACCATATATTTT. The entire variable domain, with the rest obtained from reference TRBV5-4 and TRBJ1-3, is as follows: ETGVTQSPTHLIKTRGQQVTLRCSSQSGHNTVSWYQQALGQGPQFIFQYYREEENGRGNFPPRFSGLQFPNYSSELNVNALELDDSALYLCASSSWDISPNTIYFGEGSWLTVV.

This chain links TRBV11-1 with TRBJ2-1, with 9 positions matching TRBD2. This CDR3 is built from 16 residues. Germline CDR1 is SGHAT and CDR2 is FQDESV (reference sequence). Trimming cost V 5 bases and J 8 bases; bases outside gene matches: 13. The chain's CDR3 is CASSTLGSGRRDEQFF. CDR3 in DNA: TGTGCCAGCAGCACGCTGGGTAGCGGGAGACGGGATGAGCAGTTCTTC.

The chain links TRBV18 to TRBJ1-5, with a weak D call TRBD1 (6 bases). This CDR3 is built from 15 residues. The V gene's germline CDR1 is KGHSH and CDR2 LQKENI. Trimming stripped 4 bases from V and 5 bases from J, with 15 bases between. CDR3 in amino acids: CASSLSSGQHQPQHF. The CDR3 coding sequence is TGTGCCAGCTCACTTTCCTCGGGACAACATCAGCCCCAGCATTTT.

This sequence joins TRBV12-3 or TRBV12-4 and TRBJ1-2; the D is unclear. This CDR3 spans 10 amino acids. Trimming left V 8 bases short and J 6 bases short, with 7 bases between. CDR3 region: CASFRDGYTF. The CDR3 region has the DNA TGTGCCAGCTTTCGCGATGGCTACACCTTC.

V gene TRBV7-8 combines with J gene TRBJ1-5, with 7 bases lining up with TRBD1. Germline V gives CDR1 SGHVS, CDR2 FQNEAQ. The J segment lost 7 bases and the V segment lost 7 bases, leaving 10 bases of the junction unmatched. The CDR3 is 14 residues long. CDR3 bases: TGTGCCAGCACCCGAGACAGGGATAGACAGCCCCAGCATTTT. This gives the protein CASTRDRDRQPQHF. Full variable domain (remainder filled in from reference TRBV7-8 and TRBJ1-5): GAGVSQSPRYKVAKRGQDVALRCDPISGHVSLFWYQQALGQGPEFLTYFQNEAQLDKSGLPSDRFFAERPEGSVSTLKIQRTQQEDSAVYLCASTRDRDRQPQHFGDGTRLSIL.

The J gene is TRBJ2-1, the V gene TRBV6-5; 10 bases are shared with TRBD1. V dropped 8 bases and J dropped 6; count of bases not matched to a gene: 4. From germline, CDR1 is MNHEY and CDR2 SVGAGI. The CDR3 extends over 13 amino acids. DNA of the CDR3: TGTGCCAGCCGGGACAGGGGTCGCAATGAGCAGTTCTTC. Translating gives CASRDRGRNEQFF.

The table lists this clone with a count of one. The chain carries TRBV5-1 and TRBJ2-5, with 8 bases that match TRBD2. In germline, CDR1 is SGHRS, CDR2 YFSETQ. The CDR3 spans 14 residues. The trim removed 3 bases at V and 2 bases at J, leaving 3 bases unmatched. The DNA of the CDR3 is TGCGCCAGCAGCTCTACTAGCGGTCAAGAGACCCAGTACTTC. Its translation is CASSSTSGQETQYF.

CDR3 DNA: TGTGCCAGCAGCCCTCCTGGAAACACCATATATTTT. Translation: CASSPPGNTIYF. The chain has TRBV16 and TRBJ1-3; D is unresolved. This CDR3 has 12 amino acids. CDR1 is KGHSY, CDR2 FQNENV, per germline. V gave up 4 bases and J gave up 2 bases, with 3 bases separating them.

This clone has more than one count but fewer than ten. V and J are TRBV3-1 (or the pseudogene TRBV3-2) and TRBJ2-3, with 8 bases lining up with TRBD2. The CDR3 runs to 19 residues. V dropped 0 bases and J dropped 4; count of bases not matched to a gene: 15. CDR1 and CDR2 (germline): LGHDT, YNNKEL (reference sequence). The CDR3 DNA follows: TGTGCCAGCAGCCAAGACAACTGGGCTGCGGCCGGGGGGGCAGATACGCAGTATTTT. It translates to CASSQDNWAAAGGADTQYF.

This chain uses TRBV29-1 with TRBJ2-1; the D gene is possibly TRBD2 (7 bases). Per the germline V gene, CDR1 is SQVTM and CDR2 is ANQGSEA. The V end lost 8 bases, the J end lost 10 bases, and 18 bases lay between the germline ends. This CDR3 comprises 12 residues. The CDR3 sequence: CSSARGANEQFF. DNA of the CDR3: TGCAGCTCCGCCCGGGGGGCCAACGAGCAGTTCTTC.

The rearrangement joins TRBV4-3 to TRBJ2-1; 9 bases map to TRBD2. The CDR3 contains 15 residues. Losses at the gene ends were 1 base for V and 13 bases for J; bases not matched to a gene: 11. Germline CDR1 and CDR2: LGHNA and YSLEER. Here the CDR3 reads CASSQGGTSSPGQFF. CDR3 DNA sequence: TGCGCCAGCAGCCAAGGGGGGACTAGCTCCCCGGGACAGTTCTTC.

The V and J genes are TRBV29-1 and TRBJ2-1; 10 positions agree with TRBD2. The CDR3 length is 13 residues. After removal of 0 bases from V and 12 bases from J, the junction contained 5 bases not matched to a gene. From germline, CDR1 is SQVTM and CDR2 ANQGSEA. The CDR3 DNA follows: TGCAGCGTTGAAGAAGAAGCGGGGGGGGTGCAGTTCTTC. Encoded protein: CSVEEEAGGVQFF.